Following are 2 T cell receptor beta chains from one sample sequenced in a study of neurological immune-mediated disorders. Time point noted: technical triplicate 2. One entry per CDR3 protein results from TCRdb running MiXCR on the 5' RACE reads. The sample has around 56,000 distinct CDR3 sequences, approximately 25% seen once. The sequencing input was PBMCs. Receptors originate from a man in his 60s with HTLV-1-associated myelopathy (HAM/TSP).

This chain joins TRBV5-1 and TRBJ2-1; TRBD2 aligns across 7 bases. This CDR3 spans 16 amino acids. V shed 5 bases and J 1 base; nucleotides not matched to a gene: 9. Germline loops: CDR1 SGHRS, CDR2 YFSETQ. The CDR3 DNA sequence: TGCGCCAGCAGATTTCGAGGGACTACATCCTACAATGAGCAGTTCTTC. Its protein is CASRFRGTTSYNEQFF. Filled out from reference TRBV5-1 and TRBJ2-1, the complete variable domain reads KAGVTQTPRYLIKTRGQQVTLSCSPISGHRSVSWYQQTPGQGLQFLFEYFSETQRNKGNFPGRFSGRQFSNSRSEMNVSTLELGDSALYLCASRFRGTTSYNEQFFGPGTRLTVL.

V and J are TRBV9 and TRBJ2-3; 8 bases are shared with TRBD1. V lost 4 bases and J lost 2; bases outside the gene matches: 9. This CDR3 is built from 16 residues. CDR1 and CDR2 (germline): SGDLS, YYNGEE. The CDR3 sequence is CASSKGQGAPTDTQYF. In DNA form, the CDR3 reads TGTGCCAGCAGCAAGGGGCAGGGGGCCCCCACAGATACGCAGTATTTT.